This T cell receptor (beta chain) is from a study of shared clonotypes between healthy human individuals. V lost 2 bases to trimming and J lost 9 bases; unmatched junction nucleotides: 5. CDR1 and CDR2 (germline): MNHEY, SMNVEV (reference sequence). The CDR3 length is 14 residues. Findings of the study overall: When compared with the clonotypes that were shared by all four sorted-subset donors, the non-shared clonotypes turned out to have lower generation probabilities.

CD8 cells classed as naive were CD45RO-negative and positively selected for CCR7, excluding terminally differentiated effector memory CD45RA+ cells. Comments on this clone: Antigen: not known.

The table came from immunoSEQ multiplex PCR; TCRdb's copy has only in-frame clones and leaves some out. The sample includes about 700,000 clones, roughly nine tenths of them seen just once. The TCR originated in a man aged 25 to 40 in good health. The chain carries TRBV27 and TRBJ2-1; TRBD2 aligns across 9 bases. The material sequenced was naive CD8+ T cells sorted from blood. CDR3 coding DNA: TGTGCCAGCAGTTTACTAGCGGGACGCGGTGAGCAGTTCTTC. Translated: CASSLLAGRGEQFF.